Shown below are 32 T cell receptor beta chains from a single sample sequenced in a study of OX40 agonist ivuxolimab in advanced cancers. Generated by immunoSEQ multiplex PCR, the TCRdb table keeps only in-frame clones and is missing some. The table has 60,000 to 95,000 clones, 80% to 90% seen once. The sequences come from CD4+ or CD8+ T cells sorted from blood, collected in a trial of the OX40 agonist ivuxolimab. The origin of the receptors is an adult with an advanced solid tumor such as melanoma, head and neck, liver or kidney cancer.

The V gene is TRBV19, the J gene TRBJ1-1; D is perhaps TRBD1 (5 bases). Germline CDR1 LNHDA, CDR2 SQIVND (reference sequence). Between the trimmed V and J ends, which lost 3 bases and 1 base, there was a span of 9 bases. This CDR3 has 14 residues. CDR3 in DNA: TGTGCCAGTAGTATGCGGGGCACGAACACTGAAGCTTTCTTT. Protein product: CASSMRGTNTEAFF.

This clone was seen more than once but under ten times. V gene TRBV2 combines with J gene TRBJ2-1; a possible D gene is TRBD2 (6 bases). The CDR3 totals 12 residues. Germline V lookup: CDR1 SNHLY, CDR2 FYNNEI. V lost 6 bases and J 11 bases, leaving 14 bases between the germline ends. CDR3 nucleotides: TGTGCCAGCAGGGGAAGGGACTTGCAGCAGTTCTTC. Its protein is CASRGRDLQQFF.

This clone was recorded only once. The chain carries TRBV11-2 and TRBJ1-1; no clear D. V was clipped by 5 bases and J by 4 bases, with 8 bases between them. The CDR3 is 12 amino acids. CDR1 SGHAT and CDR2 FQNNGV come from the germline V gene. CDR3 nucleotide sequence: TGTGCCAGCAGCCCGGAATTCACTGAAGCTTTCTTT. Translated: CASSPEFTEAFF.

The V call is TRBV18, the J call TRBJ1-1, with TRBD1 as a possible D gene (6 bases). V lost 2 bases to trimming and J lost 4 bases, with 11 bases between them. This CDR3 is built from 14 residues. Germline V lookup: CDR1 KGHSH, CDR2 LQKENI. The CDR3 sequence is CASSPGSGATEAFF. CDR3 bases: TGTGCCAGCTCACCAGGGTCAGGGGCCACTGAAGCTTTCTTT.

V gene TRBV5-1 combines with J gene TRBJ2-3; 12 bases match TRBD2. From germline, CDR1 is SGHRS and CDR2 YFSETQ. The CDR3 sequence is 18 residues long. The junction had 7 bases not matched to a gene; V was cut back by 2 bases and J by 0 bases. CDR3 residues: CASSLPGLAGTSTDTQYF. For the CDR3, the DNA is TGCGCCAGCAGCTTACCAGGACTAGCGGGAACTAGCACAGATACGCAGTATTTT.

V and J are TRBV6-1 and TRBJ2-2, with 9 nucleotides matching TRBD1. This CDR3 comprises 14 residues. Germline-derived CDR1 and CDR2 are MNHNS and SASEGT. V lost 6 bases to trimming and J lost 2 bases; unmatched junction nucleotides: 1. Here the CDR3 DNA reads TGTGCCAGCAGGACAGGGGGAAACACCGGGGAGCTGTTTTTT. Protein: CASRTGGNTGELFF.

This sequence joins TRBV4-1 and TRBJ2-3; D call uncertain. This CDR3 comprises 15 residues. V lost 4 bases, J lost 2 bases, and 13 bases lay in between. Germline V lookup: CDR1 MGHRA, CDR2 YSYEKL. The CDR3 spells CASSLIDQITDTQYF. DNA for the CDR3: TGCGCCAGCAGCCTCATAGACCAGATCACAGATACGCAGTATTTT.

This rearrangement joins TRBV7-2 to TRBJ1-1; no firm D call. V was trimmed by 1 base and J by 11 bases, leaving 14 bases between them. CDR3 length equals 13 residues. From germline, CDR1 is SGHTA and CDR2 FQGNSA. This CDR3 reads CASSLGPIRDAFF. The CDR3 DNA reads TGTGCCAGCAGCTTAGGTCCCATTCGCGACGCTTTCTTT.

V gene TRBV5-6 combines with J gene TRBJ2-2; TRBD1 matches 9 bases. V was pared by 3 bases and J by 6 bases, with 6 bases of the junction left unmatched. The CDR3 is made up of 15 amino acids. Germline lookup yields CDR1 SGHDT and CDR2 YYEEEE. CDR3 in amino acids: CASSSGTGFPGELFF. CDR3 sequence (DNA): TGTGCCAGCAGCTCCGGGACAGGGTTTCCCGGGGAGCTGTTTTTT.

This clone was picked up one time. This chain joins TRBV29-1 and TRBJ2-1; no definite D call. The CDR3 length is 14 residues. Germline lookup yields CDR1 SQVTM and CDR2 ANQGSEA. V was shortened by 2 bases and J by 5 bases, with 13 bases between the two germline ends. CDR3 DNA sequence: TGCAGCGTTGAAACGAGAAAGAAGAACAATGAGCAGTTCTTC. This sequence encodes CSVETRKKNNEQFF.

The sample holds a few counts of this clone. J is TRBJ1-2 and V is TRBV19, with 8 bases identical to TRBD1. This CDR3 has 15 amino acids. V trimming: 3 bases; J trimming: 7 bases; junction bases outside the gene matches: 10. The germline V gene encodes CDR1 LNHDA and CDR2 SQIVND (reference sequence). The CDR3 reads CASSIGDRSSSGYTF. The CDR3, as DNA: TGTGCCAGTAGTATTGGGGACAGGTCCAGCTCTGGCTACACCTTC.

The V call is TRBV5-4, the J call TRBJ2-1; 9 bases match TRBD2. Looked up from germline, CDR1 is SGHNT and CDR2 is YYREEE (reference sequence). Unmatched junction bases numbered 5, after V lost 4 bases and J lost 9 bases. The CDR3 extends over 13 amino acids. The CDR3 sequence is CASSPWREGEQFF. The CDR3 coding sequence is TGTGCCAGCAGCCCGTGGCGGGAGGGTGAGCAGTTCTTC.

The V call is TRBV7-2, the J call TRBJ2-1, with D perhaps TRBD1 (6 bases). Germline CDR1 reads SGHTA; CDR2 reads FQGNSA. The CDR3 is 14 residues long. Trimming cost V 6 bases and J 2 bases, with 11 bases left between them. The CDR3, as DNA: TGTGCCAGCAGTCCGGGACAAACCTACAATGAGCAGTTCTTC. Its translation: CASSPGQTYNEQFF.

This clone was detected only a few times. As DNA, the CDR3 is TGTGCCAGCAGCTTAGGAAGCGGGAGGGCCCCGTTCGTC. This sequence encodes CASSLGSGRAPFV. The chain has TRBV7-9 and TRBJ2-7, with 10 nucleotides matching TRBD2. The CDR3 has 13 residues. The germline V gene encodes CDR1 SEHNR and CDR2 FQNEAQ (reference sequence).

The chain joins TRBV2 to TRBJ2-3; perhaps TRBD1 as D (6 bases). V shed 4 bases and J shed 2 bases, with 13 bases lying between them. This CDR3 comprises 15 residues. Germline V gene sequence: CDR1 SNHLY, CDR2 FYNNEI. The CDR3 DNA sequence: TGTGCCAGCAGTGGGACAGCACAACCCACAGATACGCAGTATTTT. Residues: CASSGTAQPTDTQYF.

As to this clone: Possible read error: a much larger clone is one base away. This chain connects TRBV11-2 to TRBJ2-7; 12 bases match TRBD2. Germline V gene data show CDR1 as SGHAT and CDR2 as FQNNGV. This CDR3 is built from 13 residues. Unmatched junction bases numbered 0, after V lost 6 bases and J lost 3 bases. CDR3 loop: CASRLAGGYEQYF. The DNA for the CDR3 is TGTGCCAGCAGACTAGCGGGAGGCTACGAGCAGTACTTC.

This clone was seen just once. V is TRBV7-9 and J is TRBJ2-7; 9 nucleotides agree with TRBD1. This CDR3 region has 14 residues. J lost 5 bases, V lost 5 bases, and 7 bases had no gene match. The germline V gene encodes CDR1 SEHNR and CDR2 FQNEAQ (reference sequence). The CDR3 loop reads CASSLGQGRHEQYF. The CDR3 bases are TGTGCCAGCAGCCTGGGACAGGGTAGACACGAGCAGTACTTC.

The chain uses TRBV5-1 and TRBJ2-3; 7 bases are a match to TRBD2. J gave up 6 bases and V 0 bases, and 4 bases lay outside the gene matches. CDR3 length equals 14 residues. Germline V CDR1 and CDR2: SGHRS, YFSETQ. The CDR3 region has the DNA TGCGCCAGCAGCTTGGAAAGCGGGGTGGATACGCAGTATTTT. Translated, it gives CASSLESGVDTQYF.

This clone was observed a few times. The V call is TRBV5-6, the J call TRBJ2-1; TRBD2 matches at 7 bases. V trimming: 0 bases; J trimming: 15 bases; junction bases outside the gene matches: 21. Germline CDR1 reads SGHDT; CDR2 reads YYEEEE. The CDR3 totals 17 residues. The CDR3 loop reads CASSLASLASGLPSGFF. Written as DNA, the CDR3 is TGTGCCAGCAGCTTGGCTTCGTTGGCTAGCGGTCTACCCTCGGGGTTCTTC.

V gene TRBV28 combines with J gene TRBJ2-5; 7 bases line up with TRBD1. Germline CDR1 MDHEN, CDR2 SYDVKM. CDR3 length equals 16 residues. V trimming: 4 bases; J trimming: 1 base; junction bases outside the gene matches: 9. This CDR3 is CASSYLPGQRQETQYF. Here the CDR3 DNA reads TGTGCCAGCAGTTACCTTCCGGGACAGCGCCAAGAGACCCAGTACTTC.

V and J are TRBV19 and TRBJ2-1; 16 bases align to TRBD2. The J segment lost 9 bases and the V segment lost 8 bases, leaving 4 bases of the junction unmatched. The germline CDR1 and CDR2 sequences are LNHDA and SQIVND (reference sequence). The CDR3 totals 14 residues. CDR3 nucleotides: TGTGCCAGTGGGGGACTAGCGGGAGGGGTTGAGCAGTTCTTC. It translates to CASGGLAGGVEQFF.

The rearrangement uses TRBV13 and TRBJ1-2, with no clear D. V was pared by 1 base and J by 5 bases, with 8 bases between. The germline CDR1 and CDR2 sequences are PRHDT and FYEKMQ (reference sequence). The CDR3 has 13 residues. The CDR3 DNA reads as TGTGCCAGCAGCTTAGTAGGAGCATATGGCTACACCTTC. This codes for CASSLVGAYGYTF.

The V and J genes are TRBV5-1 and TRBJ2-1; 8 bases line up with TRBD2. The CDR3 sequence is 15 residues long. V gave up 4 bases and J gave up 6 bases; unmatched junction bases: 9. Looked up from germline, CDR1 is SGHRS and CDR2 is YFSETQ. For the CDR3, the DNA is TGCGCCAGCAGCCCCCTAGCGGGTGTTGGCAATGAGCAGTTCTTC. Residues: CASSPLAGVGNEQFF.

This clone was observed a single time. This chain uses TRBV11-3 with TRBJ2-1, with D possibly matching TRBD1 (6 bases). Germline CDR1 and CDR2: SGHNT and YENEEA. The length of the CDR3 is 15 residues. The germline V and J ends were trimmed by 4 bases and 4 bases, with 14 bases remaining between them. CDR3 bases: TGTGCCAGCAGCTCCGACCGGACAGTTTACAATGAGCAGTTCTTC. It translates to CASSSDRTVYNEQFF.

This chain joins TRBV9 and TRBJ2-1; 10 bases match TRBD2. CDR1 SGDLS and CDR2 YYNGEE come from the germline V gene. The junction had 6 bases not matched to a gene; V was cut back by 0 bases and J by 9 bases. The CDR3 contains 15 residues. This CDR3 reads CASSVGPAGGGEQFF. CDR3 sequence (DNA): TGTGCCAGCAGCGTAGGCCCAGCGGGAGGGGGTGAGCAGTTCTTC.

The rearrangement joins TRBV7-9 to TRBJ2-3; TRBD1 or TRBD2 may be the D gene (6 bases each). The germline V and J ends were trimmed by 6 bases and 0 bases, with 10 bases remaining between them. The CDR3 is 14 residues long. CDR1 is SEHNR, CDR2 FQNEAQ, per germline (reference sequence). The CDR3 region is CASRGGQSTDTQYF. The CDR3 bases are TGTGCCAGCAGGGGGGGACAAAGCACAGATACGCAGTATTTT.

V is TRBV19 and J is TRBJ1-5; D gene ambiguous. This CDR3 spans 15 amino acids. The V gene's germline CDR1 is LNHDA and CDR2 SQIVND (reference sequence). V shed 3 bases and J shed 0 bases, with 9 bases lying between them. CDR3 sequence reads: CASSMHLYSNQPQHF. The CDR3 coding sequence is TGTGCCAGTAGTATGCACCTCTATAGCAATCAGCCCCAGCATTTT.

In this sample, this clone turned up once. CDR3 loop: CASSESNQGRTEAFF. DNA for the CDR3: TGCGCCAGCAGTGAGTCGAATCAGGGGAGGACTGAAGCTTTCTTT. This chain links TRBV10-2 with TRBJ1-1, with D possibly matching TRBD1 (6 bases). The CDR3 covers 15 residues. Trimming took off 0 bases at V and 5 bases at J, with 13 bases between the two ends. From germline, CDR1 is WSHSY and CDR2 SAAADI.

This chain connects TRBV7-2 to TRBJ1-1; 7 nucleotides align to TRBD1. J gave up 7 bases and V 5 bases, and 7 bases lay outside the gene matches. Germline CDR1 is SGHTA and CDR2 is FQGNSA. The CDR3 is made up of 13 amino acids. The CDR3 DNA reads TGTGCCAGCAGCGACAGGGTGGCAAATGAAGCTTTCTTT. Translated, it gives CASSDRVANEAFF.

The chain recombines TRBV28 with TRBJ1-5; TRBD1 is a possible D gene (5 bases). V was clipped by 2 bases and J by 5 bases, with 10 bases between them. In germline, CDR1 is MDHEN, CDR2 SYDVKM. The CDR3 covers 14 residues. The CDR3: CASSLGTEDQPQHF. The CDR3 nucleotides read TGTGCCAGCAGTTTAGGGACGGAGGATCAGCCCCAGCATTTT.

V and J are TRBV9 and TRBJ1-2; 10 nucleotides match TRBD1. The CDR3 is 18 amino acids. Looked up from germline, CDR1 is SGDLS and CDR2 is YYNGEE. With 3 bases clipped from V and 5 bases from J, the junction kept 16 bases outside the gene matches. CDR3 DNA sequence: TGTGCCAGCAGCGCCGCCGGGACAGGGGACGTGGTGGTTTATGGCTACACCTTC. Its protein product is CASSAAGTGDVVVYGYTF.

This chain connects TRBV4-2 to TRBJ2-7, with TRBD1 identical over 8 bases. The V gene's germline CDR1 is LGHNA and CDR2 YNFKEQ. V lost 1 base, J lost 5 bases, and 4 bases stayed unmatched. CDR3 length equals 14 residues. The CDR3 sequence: CASSQGQGWNEQYF. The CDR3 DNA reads TGTGCCAGCAGCCAAGGACAGGGGTGGAACGAGCAGTACTTC.